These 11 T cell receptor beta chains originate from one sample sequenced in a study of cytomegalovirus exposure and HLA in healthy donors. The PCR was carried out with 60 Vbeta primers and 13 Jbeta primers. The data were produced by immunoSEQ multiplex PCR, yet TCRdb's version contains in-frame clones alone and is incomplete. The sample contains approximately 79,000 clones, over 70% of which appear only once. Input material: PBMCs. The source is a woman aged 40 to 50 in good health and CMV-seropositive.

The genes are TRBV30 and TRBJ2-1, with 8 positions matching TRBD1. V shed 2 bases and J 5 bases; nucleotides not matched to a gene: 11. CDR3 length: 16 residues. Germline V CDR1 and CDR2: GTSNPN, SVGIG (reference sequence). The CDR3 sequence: CAWSTGGPLKNNEQFF. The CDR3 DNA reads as TGTGCCTGGAGTACAGGGGGGCCGCTAAAAAACAATGAGCAGTTCTTC.

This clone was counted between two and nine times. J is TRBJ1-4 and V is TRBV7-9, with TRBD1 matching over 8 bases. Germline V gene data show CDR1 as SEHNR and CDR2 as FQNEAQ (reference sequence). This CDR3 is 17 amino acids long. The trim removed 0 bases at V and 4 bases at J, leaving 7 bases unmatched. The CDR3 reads CASSLARDRINNEKLFF. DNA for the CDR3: TGTGCCAGCAGCTTAGCGAGGGACAGGATCAATAATGAAAAACTGTTTTTT.

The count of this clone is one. The CDR3 DNA follows: TGCAGCGTTGTGGGCGGAGGGGGCGTGAACGAGCAGTACTTC. Its translation is CSVVGGGGVNEQYF. The V and J genes are TRBV29-1 and TRBJ2-7, with D possibly being TRBD1 (7 bases). The CDR3 contains 14 residues. The V end lost 4 bases, the J end lost 5 bases, and 18 bases lay between the germline ends. CDR1 is SQVTM and CDR2 is ANQGSEA in the germline V gene.

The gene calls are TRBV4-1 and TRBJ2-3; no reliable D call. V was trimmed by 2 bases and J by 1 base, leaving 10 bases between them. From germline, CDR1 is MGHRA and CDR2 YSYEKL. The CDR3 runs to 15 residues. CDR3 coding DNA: TGCGCCAGCAGCCAACCCACCCGGGGCACAGATACGCAGTATTTT. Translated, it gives CASSQPTRGTDTQYF.

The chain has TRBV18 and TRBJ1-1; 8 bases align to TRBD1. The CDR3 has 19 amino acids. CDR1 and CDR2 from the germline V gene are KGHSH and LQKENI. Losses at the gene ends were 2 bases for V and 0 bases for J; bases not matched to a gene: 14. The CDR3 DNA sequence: TGTGCCAGCTCACCATTGAAGGACAGGGTTTTTCTGGTGAACACTGAAGCTTTCTTT. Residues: CASSPLKDRVFLVNTEAFF.

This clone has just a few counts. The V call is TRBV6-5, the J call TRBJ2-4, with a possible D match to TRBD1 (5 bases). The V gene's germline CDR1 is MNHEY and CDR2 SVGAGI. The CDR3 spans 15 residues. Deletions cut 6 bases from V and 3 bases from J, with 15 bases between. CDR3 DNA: TGTGCCAGCAGATCCCTGGGGCAGAGCAAAAACATTCAGTACTTC. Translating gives CASRSLGQSKNIQYF.

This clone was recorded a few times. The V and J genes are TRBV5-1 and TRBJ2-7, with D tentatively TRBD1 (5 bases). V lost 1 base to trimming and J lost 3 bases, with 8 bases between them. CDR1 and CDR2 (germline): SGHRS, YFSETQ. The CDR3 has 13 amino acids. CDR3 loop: CASSLTGLYEQYF. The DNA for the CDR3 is TGCGCCAGCAGCTTGACAGGTCTCTACGAGCAGTACTTC.

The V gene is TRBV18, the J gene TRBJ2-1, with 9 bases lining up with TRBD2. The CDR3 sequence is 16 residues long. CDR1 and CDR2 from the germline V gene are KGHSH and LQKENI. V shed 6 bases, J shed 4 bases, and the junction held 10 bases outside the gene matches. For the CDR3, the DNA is TGTGCCAGCTCCCTTCAAGCGGGAGGTGGATACAATGAGCAGTTCTTC. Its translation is CASSLQAGGGYNEQFF.

The CDR3 reads CASSFPGLAGSTDTQYF. The CDR3 nucleotides are TGTGCCAGCAGTTTCCCCGGGCTAGCGGGTAGCACAGATACGCAGTATTTT. The V call is TRBV27, the J call TRBJ2-3; TRBD2 agrees at 8 bases. Unmatched junction bases numbered 8, after V lost 3 bases and J lost 0 bases. The CDR3 loop spans 17 amino acids. The germline gives CDR1 MNHEY, CDR2 SMNVEV (reference sequence).

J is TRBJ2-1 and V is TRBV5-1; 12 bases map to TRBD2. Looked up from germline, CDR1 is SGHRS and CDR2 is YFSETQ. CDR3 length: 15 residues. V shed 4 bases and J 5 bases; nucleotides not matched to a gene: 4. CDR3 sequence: CASSGRTSGDNEQFF. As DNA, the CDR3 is TGCGCCAGCAGCGGTAGGACTAGCGGGGACAATGAGCAGTTCTTC.

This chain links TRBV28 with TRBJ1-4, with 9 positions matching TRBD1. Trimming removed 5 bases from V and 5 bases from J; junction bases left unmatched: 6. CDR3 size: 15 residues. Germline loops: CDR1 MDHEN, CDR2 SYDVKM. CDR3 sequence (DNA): TGTGCCAGCAGTCAAGGCGGGACAGGGAATGAAAAACTGTTTTTT. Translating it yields CASSQGGTGNEKLFF.